These T cell receptor beta chains were read from a single sample in a study of T cells in Graves' hyperthyroidism and ophthalmopathy. TCRdb itself ran the multiplex PCR reads through MiXCR, one entry per CDR3 protein. The table has 660,000 or so distinct CDR3 sequences, roughly 20% seen once. Sequenced sample: blood. The receptors were gathered from a man aged 30 to 39 with Graves' ophthalmopathy. Each CDR3 is given with its conserved first and last residue. The D gene is left open where the match is weak. Where a row states a size, it is once, few, many or the class of an expanded clone; other rows omit it.

abundance	d_gene	v_gene	j_gene	CDR3aa	CDR3nt
-	TRBD2	TRBV12-3/TRBV12-4	TRBJ2-7	CASRRGGLNEQYF	TGTGCCAGCCGACGGGGGGGTTTGAACGAGCAGTACTTC
many	TRBD1	TRBV6-1	TRBJ2-1	CASSPRGLDRGSYNEQFF	TGTGCCAGCAGTCCAAGGGGGCTAGACAGGGGCTCCTACAATGAGCAGTTCTTC
few	TRBD2	TRBV11-2	TRBJ2-1	CASSSGARGRAGEQFF	TGTGCCAGCAGCTCGGGGGCTCGCGGGAGGGCCGGGGAGCAGTTCTTC
few	TRBD1	TRBV7-2	TRBJ1-5	CASSSGQGHSNQPQHF	TGTGCCAGCAGCTCGGGACAGGGACATAGCAATCAGCCCCAGCATTTT
few	TRBD1	TRBV20-1	TRBJ2-2	CSARDTGTGRDGELFF	TGCAGTGCTAGGGACACCGGGACAGGGAGGGACGGGGAGCTGTTTTTT
-	TRBD1	TRBV20-1	TRBJ1-1	CRPAGGSVTEAFF	TGCAGACCCGCAGGGGGAAGTGTTACTGAAGCTTTCTTT
few	-	TRBV20-1	TRBJ2-1	CSARDKEFWGSEQFF	TGCAGTGCTAGAGATAAAGAGTTTTGGGGCAGTGAGCAGTTCTTC
-	-	TRBV18	TRBJ1-6	CASSDQTGYSPLHF	TGTGCCAGCTCCGACCAGACGGGTTACTCACCCCTCCACTTT
once	TRBD2	TRBV12-3/TRBV12-4	TRBJ2-5	CASSLGLAGGPSETQYF	TGTGCCAGCAGTTTGGGACTAGCGGGAGGGCCATCAGAGACCCAGTACTTC
-	-	TRBV20-1	TRBJ2-3	CSASEGRGVTDTQYF	TGCAGTGCTAGTGAGGGCAGGGGAGTCACAGATACGCAGTATTTT
-	-	TRBV6-5	TRBJ1-5	CASSYPEGQPQHF	TGTGCCAGCAGTTACCCGGAGGGTCAGCCCCAGCATTTT
-	-	TRBV6-8	TRBJ2-6	CASRGQYSGANVLTF	TGTGCCAGCCGGGGGCAGTACTCTGGGGCCAACGTCCTGACTTTC
few	-	TRBV6-9	TRBJ1-1	CASSYSGQGTEAFF	TGTGCCAGCAGTTATTCCGGACAAGGCACTGAAGCTTTCTTT
few	-	TRBV6-1	TRBJ2-5	CASSRSFGETQYF	TGTGCCAGCAGTCGGAGCTTCGGGGAGACCCAGTACTTC
-	-	TRBV24-1	TRBJ1-1	CATSDEMNTEAFF	TGTGCCACCAGCGACGAGATGAACACTGAAGCTTTCTTT
-	-	TRBV11-2	TRBJ2-5	CASSLGGKETQYF	TGTGCCAGCAGCTTAGGGGGGAAAGAGACCCAGTACTTC
many	TRBD2	TRBV13	TRBJ2-3	CASSLARLARSTDTQYF	TGTGCCAGCAGCTTAGCTCGACTAGCGAGGAGCACAGATACGCAGTATTTT
few	TRBD2	TRBV7-7	TRBJ2-1	CASSLGEAGGGNEQFF	TGTGCTAGCAGCTTAGGGGAGGCGGGAGGAGGCAATGAGCAGTTCTTC
-	TRBD1	TRBV28	TRBJ1-1	CASSVAQVGTGWNTEAFF	TGTGCCAGCAGTGTTGCCCAAGTAGGGACAGGGTGGAACACTGAAGCTTTCTTT
-	-	TRBV14	TRBJ2-7	CASSQSGNTYEQYF	TGTGCCAGCAGCCAGTCAGGGAATACCTACGAGCAGTACTTC
many	TRBD1	TRBV7-8	TRBJ2-1	CASSLRDRAPYNEQFF	TGTGCCAGCAGCCTCAGGGACAGGGCCCCCTACAATGAGCAGTTCTTC
many	-	TRBV30	TRBJ1-5	CAWSAQALNQPQHF	TGTGCCTGGAGTGCGCAGGCCCTCAATCAGCCCCAGCATTTT
few	TRBD2	TRBV12-3/TRBV12-4	TRBJ2-5	CASSSTSGGYQETQYF	TGTGCCAGCAGTTCGACTAGCGGGGGGTACCAAGAGACCCAGTACTTC
once	-	TRBV19	TRBJ2-1	CASSHPEGVSEQFF	TGTGCCAGTAGCCACCCGGAGGGGGTTTCTGAGCAGTTCTTC
once	TRBD2	TRBV7-9	TRBJ2-5	CASSQLARQETQYF	TGTGCCAGCAGCCAACTAGCGAGACAAGAGACCCAGTACTTC
few	TRBD1	TRBV27	TRBJ1-2	CASSLGGTGLYGYTF	TGTGCCAGCAGTTTAGGTGGGACAGGGTTATATGGCTACACCTTC
few	-	TRBV5-1	TRBJ1-6	CASRETVSSYNSPLHF	TGCGCCAGCAGAGAGACGGTGAGCTCCTATAATTCACCCCTCCACTTT
many	-	TRBV2	TRBJ1-2	CASSERGTAGGYTF	TGTGCCAGCAGTGAAAGGGGGACCGCCGGGGGCTACACCTTC
once	-	TRBV27	TRBJ2-5	CASSFGAEETQYF	TGTGCCAGCAGTTTTGGGGCAGAAGAGACCCAGTACTTC
few	-	TRBV12-3/TRBV12-4	TRBJ1-4	CASSLNSSNEKLFF	TGTGCCAGCAGTTTAAACAGCTCTAATGAAAAACTGTTTTTT
few	TRBD2	TRBV4-2	TRBJ2-3	CASSQEAGPDTQYF	TGTGCCAGCAGCCAAGAAGCGGGGCCAGATACGCAGTATTTT
-	TRBD1	TRBV19	TRBJ1-1	CASEQGAGTEAFF	TGTGCCAGTGAACAGGGGGCGGGAACTGAAGCTTTCTTT
few	TRBD1	TRBV14	TRBJ2-1	CASSHTRQGLYNEQFF	TGTGCCAGCAGCCATACCCGACAGGGTCTCTACAATGAGCAGTTCTTC
-	-	TRBV12-3/TRBV12-4	TRBJ2-2	CASSRAGRNTGELFF	TGTGCCAGCAGCAGGGCGGGGAGAAACACCGGGGAGCTGTTTTTT
many	TRBD1	TRBV12-3/TRBV12-4	TRBJ2-5	CASRRDRVGQETQYF	TGTGCCAGCAGACGCGACAGGGTCGGTCAAGAGACCCAGTACTTC
-	-	TRBV27	TRBJ2-1	CASSFRRDGGNEQFF	TGTGCCAGCAGTTTCCGACGGGACGGGGGCAATGAGCAGTTCTTC
many	-	TRBV6-1	TRBJ1-1	CASRLLGGTEAFF	TGTGCCAGCAGACTACTGGGAGGAACTGAAGCTTTCTTT
-	TRBD2	TRBV6-1	TRBJ2-1	CASWSGGRNEQFF	TGTGCCAGCTGGTCGGGGGGGAGAAATGAGCAGTTCTTC
-	TRBD2	TRBV29-1	TRBJ2-1	CSVRGSDGTSGIEQFF	TGCAGCGTTAGGGGGTCGGACGGGACTAGCGGGATTGAGCAGTTCTTC
-	-	TRBV5-1	TRBJ2-7	CASSLHPRTYEQYF	TGCGCCAGCAGCTTGCATCCACGAACCTACGAGCAGTACTTC
many	TRBD2	TRBV5-1	TRBJ2-7	CASRTGTNSYEQYF	TGCGCCAGCCGAACCGGGACTAACTCCTACGAGCAGTACTTC
few	-	TRBV6-8	TRBJ1-5	CASSYPQGNQPQHF	TGTGCCAGCAGTTACCCCCAAGGCAATCAGCCCCAGCATTTT
-	-	TRBV19	TRBJ1-3	CASSIVVDNTIYF	TGTGCCAGTAGTATTGTCGTCGACAACACCATATATTTT
-	-	TRBV3-1	TRBJ1-4	CASSRGWGFNEKLFF	TGTGCCAGCAGCCGGGGATGGGGCTTTAATGAAAAACTGTTTTTT
many	TRBD1	TRBV28	TRBJ1-2	CASSSGTGKVYGYTF	TGTGCCAGCAGTTCCGGGACAGGGAAAGTTTATGGCTACACCTTC
few	-	TRBV18	TRBJ2-1	CASSPATARDEQFF	TGTGCCAGCTCACCAGCGACAGCCAGGGATGAGCAGTTCTTC
-	-	TRBV4-2	TRBJ2-2	CASSQAGNGELFF	TGTGCCAGCAGCCAAGCAGGGAACGGGGAGCTGTTTTTT
-	-	TRBV14	TRBJ2-7	CASSQDRHSSSYEQYF	TGTGCCAGCAGCCAAGATCGGCACTCGAGCTCCTACGAGCAGTACTTC
many	TRBD2	TRBV28	TRBJ2-3	CASSLAGADTQYF	TGTGCCAGCAGCCTCGCGGGGGCAGATACGCAGTATTTT
-	TRBD1	TRBV27	TRBJ1-1	CASSNARQGLGTEAFF	TGTGCCAGCAGCAACGCCAGACAGGGGTTGGGCACTGAAGCTTTCTTT
many	TRBD2	TRBV28	TRBJ2-1	CASTRDQGLAGTWGVGEQFF	TGTGCCAGCACCAGAGACCAGGGACTAGCGGGAACCTGGGGGGTAGGTGAGCAGTTCTTC
-	-	TRBV20-1	TRBJ1-2	CSARGSDAQDRYGYTF	TGCAGTGCTAGAGGATCTGACGCACAGGATCGCTATGGCTACACCTTC
-	-	TRBV19	TRBJ1-5	CASTKDKGGQPQHF	TGTGCCAGTACCAAGGACAAGGGAGGTCAGCCCCAGCATTTT
many	-	TRBV28	TRBJ2-7	CASSSLDRRGYEQYF	TGTGCCAGCAGTTCGCTGGACAGACGTGGCTACGAGCAGTACTTC
-	-	TRBV30	TRBJ1-2	CAWSVYSPNYGYTF	TGTGCCTGGAGTGTGTACAGTCCTAACTATGGCTACACCTTC